This T cell receptor (beta chain) was captured in a study of T cell changes during pregnancy in multiple sclerosis. J gave up 4 bases and V 0 bases, and 2 bases lay outside the gene matches. The CDR3 is 14 residues long. Germline V gives CDR1 MNHEY, CDR2 SVGAGI. The protocol was immunoSEQ multiplex PCR, while the TCRdb copy is restricted to in-frame clones and leaves out a portion. The sample lists tens of thousands of clones, roughly nine tenths seen once, with less than 4% in the top ten. This clonotype originated in a female donor in good health, enrolled as a control in a pregnancy study. The chain carries TRBV6-5 and TRBJ2-5; 7 bases align to TRBD2. Source: peripheral blood, taken in the first trimester of pregnancy. The CDR3 region is CASSYSIAGETQYF. The CDR3 DNA reads as TGTGCCAGCAGTTACTCGATAGCGGGAGAGACCCAGTACTTC.